This record covers a single TCR beta chain. The sample comes from a study of patients and donors after allogeneic stem cell transplantation. Germline CDR1 is DFQATT and CDR2 is SNEGSKA (reference sequence). The J segment lost 3 bases and the V segment lost 5 bases, leaving 9 bases of the junction unmatched. CDR3 length: 14 residues. TCRdb re-called the RT-PCR reads with MiXCR, one entry per CDR3 protein. This table has about 110,000 distinct CDR3 sequences, approximately 40% appearing once. The sample taken for sequencing was blood, either unsorted or a sorted T cell fraction (not recorded which). The receptor comes from a human donor who was either an allogeneic HSCT recipient or a stem cell or donor lymphocyte infusion donor (not recorded which). It is not recorded whose cells these are; they may come from a transplant donor. The chain recombines TRBV20-1 with TRBJ1-2, with 7 nucleotides matching TRBD1. CDR3 sequence: CSAFLRDSHYGYTF. CDR3 nucleotides: TGCAGTGCTTTCCTCCGGGACAGTCACTATGGCTACACCTTC.